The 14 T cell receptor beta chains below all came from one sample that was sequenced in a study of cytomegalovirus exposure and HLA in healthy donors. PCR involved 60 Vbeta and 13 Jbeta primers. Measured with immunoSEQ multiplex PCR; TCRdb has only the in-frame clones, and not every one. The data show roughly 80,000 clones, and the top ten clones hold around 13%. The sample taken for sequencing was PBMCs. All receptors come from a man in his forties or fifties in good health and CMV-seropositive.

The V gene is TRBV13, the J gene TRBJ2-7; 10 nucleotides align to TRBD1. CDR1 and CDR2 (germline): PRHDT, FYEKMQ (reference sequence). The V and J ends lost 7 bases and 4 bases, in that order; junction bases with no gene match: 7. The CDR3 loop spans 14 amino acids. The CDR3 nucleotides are TGTGCCAGCACCGCGACAGGGGGCGGGTACGAGCAGTACTTC. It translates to CASTATGGGYEQYF. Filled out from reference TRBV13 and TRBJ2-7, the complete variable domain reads AAGVIQSPRHLIKEKRETATLKCYPIPRHDTVYWYQQGPGQDPQFLISFYEKMQSDKGSIPDRFSAQQFSDYHSELNMSSLELGDSALYFCASTATGGGYEQYFGPGTRLTVT.

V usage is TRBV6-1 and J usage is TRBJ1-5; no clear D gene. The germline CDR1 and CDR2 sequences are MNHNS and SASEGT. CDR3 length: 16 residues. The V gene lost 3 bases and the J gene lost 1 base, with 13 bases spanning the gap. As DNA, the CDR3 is TGTGCCAGCAGTGATTTGAGGTCGCGGAGCAATCAGCCCCAGCATTTT. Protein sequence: CASSDLRSRSNQPQHF.

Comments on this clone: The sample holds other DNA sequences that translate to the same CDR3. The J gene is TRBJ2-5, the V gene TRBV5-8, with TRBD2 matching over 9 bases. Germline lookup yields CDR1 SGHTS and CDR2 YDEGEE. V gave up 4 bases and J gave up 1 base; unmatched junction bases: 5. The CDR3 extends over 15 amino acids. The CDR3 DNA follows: TGTGCCAGCAGCCTGGGACTAGCTGCCCAAGAGACCCAGTACTTC. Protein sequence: CASSLGLAAQETQYF. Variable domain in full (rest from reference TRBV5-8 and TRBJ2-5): EAGVTQSPTHLIKTRGQQATLRCSPISGHTSVYWYQQALGLGLQFLLWYDEGEERNRGNFPPRFSGRQFPNYSSELNVNALELEDSALYLCASSLGLAAQETQYFGPGTRLLVL.

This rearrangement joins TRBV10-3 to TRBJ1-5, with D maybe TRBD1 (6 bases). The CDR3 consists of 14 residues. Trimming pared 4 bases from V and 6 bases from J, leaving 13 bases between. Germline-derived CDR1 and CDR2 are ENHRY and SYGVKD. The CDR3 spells CAISVGGVSQPQHF. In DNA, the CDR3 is TGTGCCATCAGTGTAGGGGGGGTAAGTCAGCCCCAGCATTTT.

DNA for the CDR3: TGTGCCAGCAGCCTCGACATGTCGAACACCGGGGAGCTGTTTTTT. It encodes CASSLDMSNTGELFF. V usage is TRBV7-3 and J usage is TRBJ2-2; no firm D call. CDR1 is SGHTA and CDR2 is FQGTGA in the germline V gene. Deletions cut 5 bases from V and 0 bases from J, with 10 bases between. The CDR3 consists of 15 residues.

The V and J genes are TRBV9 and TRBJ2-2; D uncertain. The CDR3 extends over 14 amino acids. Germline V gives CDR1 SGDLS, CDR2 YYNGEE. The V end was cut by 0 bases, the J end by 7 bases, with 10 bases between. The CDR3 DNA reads TGTGCCAGCAGCGTAGGAATAGAGGTCGGGGAGCTGTTTTTT. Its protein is CASSVGIEVGELFF. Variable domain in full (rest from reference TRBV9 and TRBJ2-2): DSGVTQTPKHLITATGQRVTLRCSPRSGDLSVYWYQQSLDQGLQFLIQYYNGEERAKGNILERFSAQQFPDLHSELNLSSLELGDSALYFCASSVGIEVGELFFGEGSRLTVL.

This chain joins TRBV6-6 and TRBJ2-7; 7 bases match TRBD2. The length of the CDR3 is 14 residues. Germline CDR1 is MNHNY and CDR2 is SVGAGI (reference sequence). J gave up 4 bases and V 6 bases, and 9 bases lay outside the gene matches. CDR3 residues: CASRFWEGPYEQYF. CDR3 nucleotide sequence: TGTGCCAGCAGGTTCTGGGAGGGGCCGTACGAGCAGTACTTC.

The DNA of the CDR3 is TGCAGTGCTAGTGGGCCTGGGGGCTACACCTTC. This sequence encodes CSASGPGGYTF. The V gene is TRBV20-1, the J gene TRBJ1-2; D is undetermined. With 3 bases removed from V and 8 bases from J, the gap between germline ends came to 10 bases. Germline V lookup: CDR1 DFQATT, CDR2 SNEGSKA (reference sequence). CDR3 length equals 11 residues.

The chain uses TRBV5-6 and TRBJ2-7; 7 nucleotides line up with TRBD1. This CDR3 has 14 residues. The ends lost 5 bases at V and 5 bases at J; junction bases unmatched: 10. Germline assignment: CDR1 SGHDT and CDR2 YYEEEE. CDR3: CASSGDSRKNEQYV. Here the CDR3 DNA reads TGTGCCAGCAGTGGGGACAGCCGCAAGAACGAGCAGTACGTC.

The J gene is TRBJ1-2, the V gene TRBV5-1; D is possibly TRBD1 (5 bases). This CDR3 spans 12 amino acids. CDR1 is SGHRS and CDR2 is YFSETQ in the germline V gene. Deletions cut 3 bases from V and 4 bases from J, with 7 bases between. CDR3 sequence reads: CASSSGIYGYTF. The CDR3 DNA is TGCGCCAGCAGCTCAGGGATCTATGGCTACACCTTC.

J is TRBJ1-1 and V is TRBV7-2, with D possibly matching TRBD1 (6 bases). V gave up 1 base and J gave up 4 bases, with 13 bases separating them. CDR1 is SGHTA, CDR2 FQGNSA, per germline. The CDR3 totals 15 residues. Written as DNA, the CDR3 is TGTGCCAGCAGCTTAGAGTCAGGGGTAGGCACTGAAGCTTTCTTT. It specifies CASSLESGVGTEAFF.

The CDR3 region has the DNA TGTGCCAGCAGCCAAACAGGGGAGGCCGGGGAGCTGTTTTTT. The encoded protein is CASSQTGEAGELFF. The chain joins TRBV11-2 to TRBJ2-2, with D possibly matching TRBD1 (7 bases). Germline V lookup: CDR1 SGHAT, CDR2 FQNNGV. Trimming removed 5 bases at V and 6 bases at J, with 13 bases between. The CDR3 spans 14 residues.

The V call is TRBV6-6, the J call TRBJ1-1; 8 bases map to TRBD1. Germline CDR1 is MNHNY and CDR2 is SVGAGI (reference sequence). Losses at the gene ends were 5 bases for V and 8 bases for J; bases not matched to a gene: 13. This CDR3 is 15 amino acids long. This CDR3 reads CASSPGGGIQREAFF. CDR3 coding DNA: TGTGCCAGCAGTCCAGGGGGCGGGATTCAGCGAGAAGCTTTCTTT.

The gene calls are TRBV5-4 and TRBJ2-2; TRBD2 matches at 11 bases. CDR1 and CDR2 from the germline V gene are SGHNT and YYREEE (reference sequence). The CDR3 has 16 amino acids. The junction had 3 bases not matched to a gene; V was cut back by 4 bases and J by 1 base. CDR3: CASSTTSGKNTGELFF. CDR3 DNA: TGTGCCAGCAGCACGACTAGCGGGAAGAACACCGGGGAGCTGTTTTTT.